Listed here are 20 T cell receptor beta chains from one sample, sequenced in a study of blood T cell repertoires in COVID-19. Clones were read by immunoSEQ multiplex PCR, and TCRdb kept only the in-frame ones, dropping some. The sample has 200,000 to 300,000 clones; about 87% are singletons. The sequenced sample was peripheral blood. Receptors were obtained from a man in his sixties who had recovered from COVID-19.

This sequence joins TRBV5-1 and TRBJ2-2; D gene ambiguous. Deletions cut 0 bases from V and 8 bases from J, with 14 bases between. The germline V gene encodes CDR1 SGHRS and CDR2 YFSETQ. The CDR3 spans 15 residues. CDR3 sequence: CASSLGPLLPGELFF. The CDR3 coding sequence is TGCGCCAGCAGCTTGGGCCCACTCCTACCTGGGGAGCTGTTTTTT.

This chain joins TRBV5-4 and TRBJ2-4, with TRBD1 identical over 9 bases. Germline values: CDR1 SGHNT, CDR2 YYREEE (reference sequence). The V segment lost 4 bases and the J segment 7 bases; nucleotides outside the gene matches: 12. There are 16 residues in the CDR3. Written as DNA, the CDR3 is TGTGCCAGCAGCCGGGGACAGGGAGGGGACTTGAACATTCAGTACTTC. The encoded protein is CASSRGQGGDLNIQYF. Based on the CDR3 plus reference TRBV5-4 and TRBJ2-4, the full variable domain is ETGVTQSPTHLIKTRGQQVTLRCSSQSGHNTVSWYQQALGQGPQFIFQYYREEENGRGNFPPRFSGLQFPNYSSELNVNALELDDSALYLCASSRGQGGDLNIQYFGAGTRLSVL.

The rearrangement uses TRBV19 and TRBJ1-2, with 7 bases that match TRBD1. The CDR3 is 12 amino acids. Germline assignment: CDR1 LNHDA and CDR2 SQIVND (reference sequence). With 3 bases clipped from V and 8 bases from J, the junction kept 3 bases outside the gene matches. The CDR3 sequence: CASSMGQRGYTF. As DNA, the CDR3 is TGTGCCAGTAGTATGGGACAGAGAGGCTACACCTTC.

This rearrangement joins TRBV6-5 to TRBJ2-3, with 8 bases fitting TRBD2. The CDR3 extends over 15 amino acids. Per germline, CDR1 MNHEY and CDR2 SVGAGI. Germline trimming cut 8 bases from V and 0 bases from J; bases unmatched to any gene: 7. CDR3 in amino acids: CASQHPGGSTDTQYF. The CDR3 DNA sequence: TGTGCCAGCCAACATCCGGGGGGGAGCACAGATACGCAGTATTTT.

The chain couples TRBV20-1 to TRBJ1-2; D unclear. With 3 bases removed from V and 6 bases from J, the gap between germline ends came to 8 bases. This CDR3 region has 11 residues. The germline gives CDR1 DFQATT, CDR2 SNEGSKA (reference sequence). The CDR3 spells CSARWHNGYTF. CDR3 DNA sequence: TGCAGTGCTAGGTGGCATAATGGCTACACCTTC.

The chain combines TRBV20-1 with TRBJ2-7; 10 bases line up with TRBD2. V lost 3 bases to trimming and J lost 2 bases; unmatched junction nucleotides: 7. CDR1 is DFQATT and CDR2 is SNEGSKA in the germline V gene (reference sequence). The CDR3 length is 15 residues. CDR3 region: CSASDISGGAYEQYF. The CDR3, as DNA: TGCAGTGCTAGTGATATAAGCGGGGGGGCCTACGAGCAGTACTTC.

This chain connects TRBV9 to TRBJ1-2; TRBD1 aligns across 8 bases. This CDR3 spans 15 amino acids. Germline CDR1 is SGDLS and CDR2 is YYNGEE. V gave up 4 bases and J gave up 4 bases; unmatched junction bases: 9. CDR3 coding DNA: TGTGCCAGCAGCACAGGACAGGGTCCAATCTATGGCTACACCTTC. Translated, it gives CASSTGQGPIYGYTF. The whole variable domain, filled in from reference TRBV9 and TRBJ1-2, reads DSGVTQTPKHLITATGQRVTLRCSPRSGDLSVYWYQQSLDQGLQFLIQYYNGEERAKGNILERFSAQQFPDLHSELNLSSLELGDSALYFCASSTGQGPIYGYTFGSGTRLTVV.

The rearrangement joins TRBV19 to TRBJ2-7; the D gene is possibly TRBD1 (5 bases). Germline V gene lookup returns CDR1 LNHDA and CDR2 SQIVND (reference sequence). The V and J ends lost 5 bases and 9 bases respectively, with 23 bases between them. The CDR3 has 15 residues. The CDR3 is CASSSGAGQLRGQYF. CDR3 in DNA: TGTGCCAGTAGTTCTGGTGCAGGGCAATTACGAGGGCAGTACTTC.

The CDR3: CASSLQSSYGYTF. Here the CDR3 DNA reads TGTGCCAGCAGCTTACAGTCTTCCTATGGCTACACCTTC. J is TRBJ1-2 and V is TRBV7-9; no firm D call. CDR1 and CDR2 from the germline V gene are SEHNR and FQNEAQ (reference sequence). There are 13 residues in the CDR3. Trimming pared 2 bases from V and 4 bases from J, leaving 8 bases between.

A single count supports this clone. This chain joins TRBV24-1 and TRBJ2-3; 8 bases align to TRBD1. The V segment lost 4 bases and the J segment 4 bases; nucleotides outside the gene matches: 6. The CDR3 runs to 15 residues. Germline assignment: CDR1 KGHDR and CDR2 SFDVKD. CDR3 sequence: CATSDPGQGSDTQYF. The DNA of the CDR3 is TGTGCCACCAGTGACCCCGGACAGGGTTCAGATACGCAGTATTTT.

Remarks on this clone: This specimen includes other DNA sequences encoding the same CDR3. CDR3 in amino acids: CASSLTGQGGEKLFF. As DNA, the CDR3 is TGTGCCAGCAGCTTAACCGGACAGGGAGGGGAAAAACTGTTTTTT. J is TRBJ1-4 and V is TRBV7-3; 8 bases agree with TRBD1. The junction had 5 bases not matched to a gene; V was cut back by 0 bases and J by 8 bases. Germline CDR1 and CDR2: SGHTA and FQGTGA. The CDR3 contains 15 residues.

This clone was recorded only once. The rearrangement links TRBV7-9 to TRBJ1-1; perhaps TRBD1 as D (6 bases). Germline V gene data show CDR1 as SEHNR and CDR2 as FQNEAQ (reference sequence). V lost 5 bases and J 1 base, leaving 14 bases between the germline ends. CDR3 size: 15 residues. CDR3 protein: CASSRGGQKNTEAFF. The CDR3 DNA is TGTGCCAGCAGCCGTGGGGGACAAAAGAACACTGAAGCTTTCTTT.

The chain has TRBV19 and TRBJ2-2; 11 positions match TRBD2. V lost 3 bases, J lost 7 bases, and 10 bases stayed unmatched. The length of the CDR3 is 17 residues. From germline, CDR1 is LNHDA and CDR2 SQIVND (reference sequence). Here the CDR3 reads CASSMPSGGSYDGELFF. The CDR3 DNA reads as TGTGCCAGTAGTATGCCTAGCGGGGGGTCTTATGACGGGGAGCTGTTTTTT.

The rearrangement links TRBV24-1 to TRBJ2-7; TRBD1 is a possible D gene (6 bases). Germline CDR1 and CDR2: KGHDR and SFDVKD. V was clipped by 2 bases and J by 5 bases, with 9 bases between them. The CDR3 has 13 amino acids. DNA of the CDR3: TGTGCCACCAGTGATTCCTACAGGGACGAGCAGTACTTC. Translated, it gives CATSDSYRDEQYF.

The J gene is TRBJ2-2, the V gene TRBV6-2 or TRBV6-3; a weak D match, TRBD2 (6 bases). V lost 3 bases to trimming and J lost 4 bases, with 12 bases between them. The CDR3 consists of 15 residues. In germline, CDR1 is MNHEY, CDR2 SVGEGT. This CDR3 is CASSYRGNPTGELFF. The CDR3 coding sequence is TGTGCCAGCAGTTATCGCGGGAATCCCACCGGGGAGCTGTTTTTT.

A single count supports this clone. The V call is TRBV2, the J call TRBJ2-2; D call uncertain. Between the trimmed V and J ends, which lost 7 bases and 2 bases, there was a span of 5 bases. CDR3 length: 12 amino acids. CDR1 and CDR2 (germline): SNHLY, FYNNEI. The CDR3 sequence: CASNRNTGELFF. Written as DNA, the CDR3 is TGTGCCAGCAACAGAAACACCGGGGAGCTGTTTTTT.

The CDR3 DNA follows: TGTGCCAGCAGCTCAACAGTGAGCTCCTACAATGAGCAGTTCTTC. Translation: CASSSTVSSYNEQFF. V gene TRBV7-6 combines with J gene TRBJ2-1; no clear D. The V end lost 4 bases, the J end lost 0 bases, and 10 bases lay between the germline ends. Germline CDR1 SGHVS, CDR2 FNYEAQ. The CDR3 loop spans 15 amino acids.

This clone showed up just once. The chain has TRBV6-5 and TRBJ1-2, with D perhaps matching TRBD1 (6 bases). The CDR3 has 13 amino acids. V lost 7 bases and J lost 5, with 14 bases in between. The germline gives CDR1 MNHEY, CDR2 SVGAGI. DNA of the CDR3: TGTGCCAGCACCTACGGGGGGCAGTATGGCTACACCTTC. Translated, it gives CASTYGGQYGYTF.

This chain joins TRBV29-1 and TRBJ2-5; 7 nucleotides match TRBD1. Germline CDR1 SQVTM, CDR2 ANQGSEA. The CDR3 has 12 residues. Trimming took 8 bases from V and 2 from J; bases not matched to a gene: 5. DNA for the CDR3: TGCAGCCTGCGGACAGGTCAAGAGACCCAGTACTTC. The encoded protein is CSLRTGQETQYF.

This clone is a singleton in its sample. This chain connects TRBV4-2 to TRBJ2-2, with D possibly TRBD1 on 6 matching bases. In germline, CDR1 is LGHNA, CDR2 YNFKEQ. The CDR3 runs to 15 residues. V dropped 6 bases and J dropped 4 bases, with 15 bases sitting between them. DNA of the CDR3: TGTGCCAGCAGTTCAGGGGCGGCGAGCACCGGGGAGCTGTTTTTT. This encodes CASSSGAASTGELFF.